Below, 9 T cell receptor beta chains from the same sample are listed, as sequenced in a study of T cell repertoires in cytomegalovirus infection. TCRdb analysed the reads with MiXCR anew, one entry per CDR3 protein. Altogether more than 300,000 distinct CDR3 sequences are present, roughly 34% being singletons, with the ten largest covering roughly 13%. Which antigens these TCRs recognize remains unknown. Sequencing used cultured PBMCs, obtained from culture after CMV antigen stimulation. The source is a human donor in good health (CMV status not recorded). Some clones in this sample may be carry-over from other donors' samples.

The chain carries TRBV7-6 and TRBJ2-1; 8 positions match TRBD2. The CDR3 runs 16 residues. Trimming at V came to 1 base and at J to 8 bases, leaving 10 bases not matched to a gene. Germline V CDR1 and CDR2: SGHVS, FNYEAQ. CDR3 loop: CASSLVSAGVSYEQFF. The CDR3 DNA is TGTGCCAGCAGCTTAGTATCAGCGGGAGTTTCTTATGAGCAGTTCTTC.

The J gene is TRBJ2-1, the V gene TRBV2; 10 bases agree with TRBD2. CDR3 length equals 19 residues. J lost 4 bases, V lost 6 bases, and 18 bases had no gene match. Per the germline V gene, CDR1 is SNHLY and CDR2 is FYNNEI. This CDR3 is CASRALRTSGRGGYNEQFF. In DNA form, the CDR3 reads TGTGCCAGCAGAGCTCTTAGGACTAGCGGTCGAGGTGGATACAATGAGCAGTTCTTC.

This clonotype is large within its sample. The genes are TRBV7-2 and TRBJ1-5, with 10 positions matching TRBD1. The CDR3 spans 17 residues. The ends lost 2 bases at V and 7 bases at J; junction bases unmatched: 11. CDR1 is SGHTA and CDR2 is FQGNSA in the germline V gene. The CDR3 is CASSLFPRDRGRQPQHF. The CDR3, as DNA: TGTGCCAGCAGCTTATTTCCTAGGGACAGGGGCCGGCAGCCCCAGCATTTT.

This clonotype has a handful of counts. The rearrangement joins TRBV20-1 to TRBJ2-5; 7 bases line up with TRBD2. CDR1 DFQATT and CDR2 SNEGSKA come from the germline V gene (reference sequence). The CDR3 totals 18 residues. Germline trimming cut 0 bases from V and 3 bases from J; bases unmatched to any gene: 16. In DNA, the CDR3 is TGCAGTGCTAGAGATCGGGGGGAGGGCCATTCTGGAGAAGAGACCCAGTACTTC. Its protein is CSARDRGEGHSGEETQYF.

There are a few counts of this clonotype. The CDR3 nucleotides read TGCGCCAGCAGCCAAGTTGGACGGTCAGCAGCGGGTGAGCAGTTCTTC. This sequence encodes CASSQVGRSAAGEQFF. The chain links TRBV4-3 to TRBJ2-1; possibly TRBD2 for D (6 bases). The CDR3 totals 16 residues. Trimming took off 1 base at V and 9 bases at J, with 19 bases between the two ends. CDR1 and CDR2 from the germline V gene are LGHNA and YSLEER.

The chain's CDR3 is CASSLAGGQQETQYF. CDR3 bases: TGTGCCAGCAGCTTAGCTGGCGGGCAACAAGAGACCCAGTACTTC. The gene calls are TRBV7-2 and TRBJ2-5; possibly TRBD2 for D (5 bases). V was clipped by 0 bases and J by 2 bases, with 10 bases between them. CDR1 is SGHTA and CDR2 is FQGNSA in the germline V gene. CDR3 size: 15 residues.

V is TRBV5-6 and J is TRBJ2-2; 12 positions match TRBD2. The CDR3 contains 19 residues. V trimming: 0 bases; J trimming: 0 bases; junction bases outside the gene matches: 6. Germline V gene lookup returns CDR1 SGHDT and CDR2 YYEEEE. The DNA for the CDR3 is TGTGCCAGCAGCTTGGTGACTAGCGGGAGTCTTACGAACACCGGGGAGCTGTTTTTT. This encodes CASSLVTSGSLTNTGELFF.

The rearrangement joins TRBV7-6 to TRBJ2-3; D might be TRBD2 (5 bases). The CDR3 is 15 residues long. Germline CDR1 is SGHVS and CDR2 is FNYEAQ. V was cut by 5 bases and J by 0 bases, with 12 bases left in between. CDR3 loop: CASSRGRSSTDTQYF. CDR3 coding DNA: TGTGCCAGCAGCCGAGGGAGATCTAGCACAGATACGCAGTATTTT.

In this sample, this clonotype turned up a few times. The J gene is TRBJ1-1, the V gene TRBV7-2, with a tentative D call TRBD1 (6 bases). The CDR3 has 12 residues. CDR1 and CDR2 from the germline V gene are SGHTA and FQGNSA. Trimming took off 0 bases at V and 10 bases at J, with 9 bases between the two ends. CDR3 loop: CASSLATGRAFF. Here the CDR3 DNA reads TGTGCCAGCAGCTTAGCCACAGGGCGAGCTTTCTTT.